The sequence of this T cell receptor (beta chain) was determined in a study of response to subunit inactivated influenza vaccine (dated 2018 in TCRdb). A note on the overall study: To follow how T cells responded to a trivalent subunit inactivated influenza vaccine, the researchers relied on deep quantitative profiling of the T cell receptor repertoire.

From cysteine to phenylalanine, the CDR3 is 13 amino acids long. This entry keeps only the CDR3 DNA: 39 bases, framed from base 1. Sequences MNHEY (CDR1) and SVGAGI (CDR2) are obtained from the germline V gene. The germline ends are 9 bases apart after V is trimmed by 2 bases and J by 7 bases. The investigation overall reported the following: The authors suggested that each seasonal influenza vaccination may recruit only a limited number of new T cells.

This clonotype was observed a few times. There is no known antigen for this receptor. The input lacks base qualities; no much larger clone sits a single base away. Library preparation was by RT-PCR. Instrument on record: Illumina HiSeq 2500. In-frame beta chains were kept once TCRdb had trimmed the public reads at Q25 with fastp and called clones with MiXCR. Merged by CDR3 protein, the rows form single entries marked with the most common genes and DNA. The sample table records hundreds of thousands of distinct CDR3 sequences; around 20% of these occur just once. Approximately 11% of the sample rests with the top ten.

This receptor was taken from a man aged 45-65 years who received an inactivated influenza vaccine. Donor details come from another sample of the same person, matched by shared clones. The sequence is built from TRBV6-5 and TRBJ2-1, with no confident D gene call. The specimen was PBMCs from blood, collected less than 6 days after vaccination. CDR3 loop: CASSYGGSNEQFF. The DNA is as follows: TGTGCCAGCAGTTACGGTGGGTCTAATGAGCAGTTCTTC.